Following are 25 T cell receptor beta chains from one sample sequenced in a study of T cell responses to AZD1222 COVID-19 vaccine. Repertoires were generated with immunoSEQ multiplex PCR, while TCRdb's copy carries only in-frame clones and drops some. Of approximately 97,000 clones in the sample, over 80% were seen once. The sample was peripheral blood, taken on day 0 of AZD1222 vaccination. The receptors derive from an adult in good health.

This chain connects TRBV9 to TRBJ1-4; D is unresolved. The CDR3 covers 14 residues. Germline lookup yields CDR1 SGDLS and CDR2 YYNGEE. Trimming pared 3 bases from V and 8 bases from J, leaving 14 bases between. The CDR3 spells CASSGREGAEKLFF. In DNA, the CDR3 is TGTGCCAGCAGCGGTCGGGAGGGAGCGGAAAAACTGTTTTTT.

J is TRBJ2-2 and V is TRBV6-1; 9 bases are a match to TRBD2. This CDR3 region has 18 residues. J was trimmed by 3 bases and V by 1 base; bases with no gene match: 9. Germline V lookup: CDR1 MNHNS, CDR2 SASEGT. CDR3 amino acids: CASSEGVVVAGDTGELFF. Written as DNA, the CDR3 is TGTGCCAGCAGTGAAGGGGTTGTGGTAGCGGGAGACACCGGGGAGCTGTTTTTT.

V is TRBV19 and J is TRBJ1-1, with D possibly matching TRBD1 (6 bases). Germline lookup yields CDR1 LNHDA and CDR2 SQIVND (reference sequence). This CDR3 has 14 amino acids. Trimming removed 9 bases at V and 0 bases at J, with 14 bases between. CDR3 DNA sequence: TGTGCCAGCCAGGACAGACCTATGAACACTGAAGCTTTCTTT. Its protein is CASQDRPMNTEAFF.

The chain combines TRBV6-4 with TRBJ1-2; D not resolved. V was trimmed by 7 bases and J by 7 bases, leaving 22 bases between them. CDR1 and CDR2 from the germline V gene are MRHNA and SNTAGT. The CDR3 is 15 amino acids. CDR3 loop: CASTKDAATNFGYTF. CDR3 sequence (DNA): TGTGCCAGCACCAAGGACGCAGCCACCAATTTTGGCTACACCTTC.

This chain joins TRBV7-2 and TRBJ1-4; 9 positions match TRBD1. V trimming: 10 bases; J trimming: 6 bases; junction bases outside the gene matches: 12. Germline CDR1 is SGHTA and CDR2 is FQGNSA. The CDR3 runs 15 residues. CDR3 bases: TGTGCCACCTCAAATAACAGGGGGCATGATGAAAAACTGTTTTTT. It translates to CATSNNRGHDEKLFF.

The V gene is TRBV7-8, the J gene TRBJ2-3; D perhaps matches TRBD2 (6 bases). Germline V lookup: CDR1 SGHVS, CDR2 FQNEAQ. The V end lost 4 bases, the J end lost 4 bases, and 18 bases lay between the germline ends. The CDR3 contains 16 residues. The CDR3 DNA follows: TGTGCCAGCAGCTCAACCCGGGACTGGGCATCAGATACGCAGTATTTT. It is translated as CASSSTRDWASDTQYF. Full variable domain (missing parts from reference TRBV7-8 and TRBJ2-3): GAGVSQSPRYKVAKRGQDVALRCDPISGHVSLFWYQQALGQGPEFLTYFQNEAQLDKSGLPSDRFFAERPEGSVSTLKIQRTQQEDSAVYLCASSSTRDWASDTQYFGPGTRLTVL.

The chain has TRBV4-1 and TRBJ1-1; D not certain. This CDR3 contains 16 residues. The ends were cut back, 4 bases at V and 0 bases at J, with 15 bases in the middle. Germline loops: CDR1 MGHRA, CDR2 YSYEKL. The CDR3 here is CASSPLGAGMNTEAFF. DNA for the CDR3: TGCGCCAGCAGCCCATTAGGAGCCGGAATGAACACTGAAGCTTTCTTT.

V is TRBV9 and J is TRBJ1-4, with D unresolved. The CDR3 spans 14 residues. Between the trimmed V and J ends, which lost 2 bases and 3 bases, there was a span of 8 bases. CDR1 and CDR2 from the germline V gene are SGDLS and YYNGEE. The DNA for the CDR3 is TGTGCCAGCAGCGTTAGCGGACCTAATGAAAAACTGTTTTTT. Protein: CASSVSGPNEKLFF.

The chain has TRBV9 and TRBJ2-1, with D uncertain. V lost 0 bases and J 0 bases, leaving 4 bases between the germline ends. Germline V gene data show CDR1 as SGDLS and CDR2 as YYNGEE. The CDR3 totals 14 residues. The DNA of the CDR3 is TGTGCCAGCAGCGTAGTTGGCTCCTACAATGAGCAGTTCTTC. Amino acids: CASSVVGSYNEQFF.

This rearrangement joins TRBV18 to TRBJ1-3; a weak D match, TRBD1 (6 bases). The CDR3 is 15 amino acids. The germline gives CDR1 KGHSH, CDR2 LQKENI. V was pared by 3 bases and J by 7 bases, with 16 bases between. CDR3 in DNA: TGTGCCAGCTCACCGGGGCAGGGGCATGGGAACACCATATATTTT. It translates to CASSPGQGHGNTIYF.

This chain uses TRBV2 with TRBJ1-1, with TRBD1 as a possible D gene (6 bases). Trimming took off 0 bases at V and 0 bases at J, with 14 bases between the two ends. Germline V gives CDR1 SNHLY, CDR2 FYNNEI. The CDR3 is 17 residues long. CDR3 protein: CASSEAARGRVNTEAFF. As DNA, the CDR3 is TGTGCCAGCAGTGAAGCCGCCAGGGGTAGGGTGAACACTGAAGCTTTCTTT.

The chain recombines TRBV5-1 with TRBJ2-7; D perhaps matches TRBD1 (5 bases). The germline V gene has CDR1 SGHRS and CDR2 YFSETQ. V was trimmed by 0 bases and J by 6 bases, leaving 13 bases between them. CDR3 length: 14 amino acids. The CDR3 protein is CASSLEAAGAEQYF. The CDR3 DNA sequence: TGCGCCAGCAGCTTGGAGGCAGCTGGGGCCGAGCAGTACTTC.

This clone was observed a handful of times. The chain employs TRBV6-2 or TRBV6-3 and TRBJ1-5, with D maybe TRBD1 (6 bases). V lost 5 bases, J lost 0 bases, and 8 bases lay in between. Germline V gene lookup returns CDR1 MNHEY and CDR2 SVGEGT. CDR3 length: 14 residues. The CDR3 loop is CASSGQTSNQPQHF. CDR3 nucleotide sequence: TGTGCCAGCAGTGGACAGACTAGCAATCAGCCCCAGCATTTT.

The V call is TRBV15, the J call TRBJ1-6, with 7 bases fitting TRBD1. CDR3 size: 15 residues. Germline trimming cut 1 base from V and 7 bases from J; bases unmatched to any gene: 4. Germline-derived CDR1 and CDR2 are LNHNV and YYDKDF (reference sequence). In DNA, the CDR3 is TGTGCCACCAGCAGAGCGTTAGGGGGCAATTCACCCCTCCACTTT. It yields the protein CATSRALGGNSPLHF.

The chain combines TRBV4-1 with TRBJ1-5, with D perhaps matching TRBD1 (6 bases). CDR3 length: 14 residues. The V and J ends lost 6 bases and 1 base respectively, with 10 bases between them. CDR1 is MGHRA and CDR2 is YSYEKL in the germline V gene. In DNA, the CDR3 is TGCGCCAGCAGTCCCACAGGGAGCAATCAGCCCCAGCATTTT. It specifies CASSPTGSNQPQHF.

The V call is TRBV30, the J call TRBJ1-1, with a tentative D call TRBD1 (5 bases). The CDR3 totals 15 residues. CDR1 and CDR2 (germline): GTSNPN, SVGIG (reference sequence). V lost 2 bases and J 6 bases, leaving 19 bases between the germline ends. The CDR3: CAWSPWGRGLPEAFF. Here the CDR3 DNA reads TGTGCCTGGAGTCCCTGGGGACGGGGTTTACCTGAAGCTTTCTTT.

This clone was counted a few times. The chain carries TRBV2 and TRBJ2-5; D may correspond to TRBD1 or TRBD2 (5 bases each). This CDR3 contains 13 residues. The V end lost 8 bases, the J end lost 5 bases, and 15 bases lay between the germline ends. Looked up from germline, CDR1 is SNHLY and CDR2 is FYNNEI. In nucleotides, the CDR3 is TGTGCCAGCCAGGGTCAGTCGGGGGAGACCCAGTACTTC. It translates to CASQGQSGETQYF.

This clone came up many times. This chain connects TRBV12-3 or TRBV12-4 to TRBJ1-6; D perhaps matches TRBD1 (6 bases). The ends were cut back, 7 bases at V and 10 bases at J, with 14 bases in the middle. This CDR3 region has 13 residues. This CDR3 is CASTPGGQSPLHF. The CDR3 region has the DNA TGTGCCAGCACCCCCGGGGGGCAATCACCCCTCCACTTT.

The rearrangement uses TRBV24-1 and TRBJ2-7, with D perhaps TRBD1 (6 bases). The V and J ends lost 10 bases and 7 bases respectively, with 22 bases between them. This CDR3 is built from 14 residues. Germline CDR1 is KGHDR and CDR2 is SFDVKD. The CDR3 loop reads CATRPGYRDWEQYF. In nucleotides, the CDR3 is TGTGCCACACGTCCCGGGTACAGGGATTGGGAGCAGTACTTC.

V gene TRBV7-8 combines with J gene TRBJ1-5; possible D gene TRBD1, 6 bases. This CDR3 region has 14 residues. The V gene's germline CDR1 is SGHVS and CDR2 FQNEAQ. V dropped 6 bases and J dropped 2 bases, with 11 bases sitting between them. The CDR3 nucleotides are TGTGCCAGCAGACCCAGGGGTGGCAATCAGCCCCAGCATTTT. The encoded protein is CASRPRGGNQPQHF.

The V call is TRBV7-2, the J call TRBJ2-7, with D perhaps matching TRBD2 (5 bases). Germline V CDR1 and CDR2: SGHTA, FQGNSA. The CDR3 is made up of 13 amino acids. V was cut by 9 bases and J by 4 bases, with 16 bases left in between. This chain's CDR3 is CARDPDRLYEQYF. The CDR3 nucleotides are TGTGCCAGAGATCCCGATCGACTATACGAGCAGTACTTC.

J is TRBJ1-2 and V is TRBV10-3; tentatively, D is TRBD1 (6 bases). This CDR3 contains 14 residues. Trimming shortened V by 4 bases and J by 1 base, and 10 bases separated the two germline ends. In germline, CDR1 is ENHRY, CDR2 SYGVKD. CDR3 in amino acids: CAISVDRVNYGYTF. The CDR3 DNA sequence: TGTGCCATCAGTGTGGACAGAGTTAACTATGGCTACACCTTC.

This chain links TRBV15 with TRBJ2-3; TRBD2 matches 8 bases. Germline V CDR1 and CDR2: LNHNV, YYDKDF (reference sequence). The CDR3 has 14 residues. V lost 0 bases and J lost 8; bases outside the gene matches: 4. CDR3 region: CATSRDWSGGTQYF. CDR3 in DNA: TGTGCCACCAGCAGAGACTGGAGCGGGGGTACGCAGTATTTT.

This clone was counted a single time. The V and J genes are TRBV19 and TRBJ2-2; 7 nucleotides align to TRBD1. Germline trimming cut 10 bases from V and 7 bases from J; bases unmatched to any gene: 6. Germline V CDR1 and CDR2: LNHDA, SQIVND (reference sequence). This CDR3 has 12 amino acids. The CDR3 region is CATRGGGGELFF. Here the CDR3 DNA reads TGTGCCACCAGAGGGGGCGGCGGGGAGCTGTTTTTT. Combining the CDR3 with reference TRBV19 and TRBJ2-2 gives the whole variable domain DGGITQSPKYLFRKEGQNVTLSCEQNLNHDAMYWYRQDPGQGLRLIYYSQIVNDFQKGDIAEGYSVSREKKESFPLTVTSAQKNPTAFYLCATRGGGGELFFGEGSRLTVL.

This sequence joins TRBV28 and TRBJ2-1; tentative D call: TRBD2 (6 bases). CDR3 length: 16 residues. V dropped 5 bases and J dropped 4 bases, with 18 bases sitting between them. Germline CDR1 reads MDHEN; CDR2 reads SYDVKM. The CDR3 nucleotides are TGTGCCAGCAGTCTCCCTCTCACGGGAGTTTACAATGAGCAGTTCTTC. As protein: CASSLPLTGVYNEQFF.